These 5 T cell receptor beta chains were all obtained from the same sample, sequenced in a study of blood T cells in healthy people across ages. The authors ran a second PCR of about 6 to 11 cycles using a sample-barcoded 5' primer and a J-beta primer mix. TCRdb called the 5' RACE reads again in MiXCR, with one record for every CDR3 protein. The table shows around 940,000 distinct CDR3 sequences, with 51% occurring only once. The sequenced sample consisted of blood. The source is a woman in her sixties or seventies in good health.

The chain recombines TRBV5-6 with TRBJ2-7; 7 positions match TRBD1. The germline CDR1 and CDR2 sequences are SGHDT and YYEEEE. The CDR3 extends over 15 amino acids. V gave up 4 bases and J gave up 6 bases; unmatched junction bases: 13. Here the CDR3 reads CASSLLLTGEGEQYF. CDR3 coding DNA: TGTGCCAGCAGCCTCCTTTTAACAGGGGAAGGCGAGCAGTACTTC. The full variable domain, rest sourced from reference TRBV5-6 and TRBJ2-7, is DAGVTQSPTHLIKTRGQQVTLRCSPKSGHDTVSWYQQALGQGPQFIFQYYEEEERQRGNFPDRFSGHQFPNYSSELNVNALLLGDSALYLCASSLLLTGEGEQYFGPGTRLTVT.

This clonotype was picked up a small number of times. The chain has TRBV6-6 and TRBJ2-3; no definite D call. This CDR3 comprises 13 residues. Germline V CDR1 and CDR2: MNHNY, SVGAGI (reference sequence). V lost 5 bases and J lost 1, with 7 bases in between. CDR3 in DNA: TGTGCCAGCAGTGCGGACGGCACAGATACGCAGTATTTT. It codes for CASSADGTDTQYF.

This chain uses TRBV2 with TRBJ1-5; D is unclear. The CDR3 length is 15 residues. Germline V gene lookup returns CDR1 SNHLY and CDR2 FYNNEI. The ends were cut back, 5 bases at V and 3 bases at J, with 14 bases in the middle. This CDR3 reads CASSLDTGPNQPQHF. The CDR3, as DNA: TGTGCCAGCAGTCTAGACACCGGGCCCAATCAGCCCCAGCATTTT.

This chain uses TRBV20-1 with TRBJ2-7; D could derive from TRBD1 or TRBD2 (5 bases each). Germline V lookup: CDR1 DFQATT, CDR2 SNEGSKA (reference sequence). The V and J ends lost 4 bases and 1 base respectively, with 11 bases between them. The CDR3 is 13 residues long. CDR3 nucleotides: TGCAGTGCTAACCGGGACCCATCCTACGAGCAGTACTTC. The encoded protein is CSANRDPSYEQYF.

The gene calls are TRBV7-2 and TRBJ2-1; TRBD1 or TRBD2 may be the D gene (5 bases each). The end of the DNA fits TRBJ2-7 better, so the J call may be wrong. Per germline, CDR1 SGHTA and CDR2 FQGNSA. The CDR3 extends over 16 amino acids. The CDR3, as DNA: TGTGCCAGCAGCTTATCTGGGACGGAGCCCTACAATGAGCAGTACTTC. Protein product: CASSLSGTEPYNEQYF.